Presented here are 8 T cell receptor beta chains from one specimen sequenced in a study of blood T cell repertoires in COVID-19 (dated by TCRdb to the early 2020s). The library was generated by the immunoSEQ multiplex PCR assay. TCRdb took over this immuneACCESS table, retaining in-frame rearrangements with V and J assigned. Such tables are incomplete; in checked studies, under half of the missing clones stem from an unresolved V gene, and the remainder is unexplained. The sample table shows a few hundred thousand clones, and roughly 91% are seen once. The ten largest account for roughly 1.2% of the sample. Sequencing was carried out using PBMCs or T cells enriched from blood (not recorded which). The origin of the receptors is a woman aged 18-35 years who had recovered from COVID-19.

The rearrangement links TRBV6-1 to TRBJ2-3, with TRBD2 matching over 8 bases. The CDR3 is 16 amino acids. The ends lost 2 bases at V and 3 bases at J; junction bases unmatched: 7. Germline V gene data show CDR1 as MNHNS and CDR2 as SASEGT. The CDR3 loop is CASSELAGGETDTQYF. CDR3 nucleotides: TGTGCCAGCAGTGAACTCGCGGGGGGCGAAACAGATACGCAGTATTTT.

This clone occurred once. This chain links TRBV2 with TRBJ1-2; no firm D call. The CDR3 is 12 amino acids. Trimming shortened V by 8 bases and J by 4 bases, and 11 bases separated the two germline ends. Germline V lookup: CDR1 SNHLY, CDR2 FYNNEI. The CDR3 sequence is CASAKNPYGYTF. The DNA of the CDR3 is TGTGCCAGCGCGAAGAACCCCTATGGCTACACCTTC.

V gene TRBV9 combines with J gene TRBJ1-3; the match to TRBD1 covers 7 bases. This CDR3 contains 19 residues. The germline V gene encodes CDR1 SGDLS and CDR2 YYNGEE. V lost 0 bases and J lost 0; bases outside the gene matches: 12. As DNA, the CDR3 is TGTGCCAGCAGCGTAGTCGGGACAGCCGACTTGTTCTCTGGAAACACCATATATTTT. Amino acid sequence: CASSVVGTADLFSGNTIYF.

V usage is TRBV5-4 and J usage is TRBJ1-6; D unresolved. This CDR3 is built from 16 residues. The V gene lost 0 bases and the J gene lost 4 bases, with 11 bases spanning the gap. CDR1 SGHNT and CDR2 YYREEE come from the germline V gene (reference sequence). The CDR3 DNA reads TGTGCCAGCAGCTTGGTTGCAGAGCGGTATAATTCACCCCTCCACTTT. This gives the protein CASSLVAERYNSPLHF.

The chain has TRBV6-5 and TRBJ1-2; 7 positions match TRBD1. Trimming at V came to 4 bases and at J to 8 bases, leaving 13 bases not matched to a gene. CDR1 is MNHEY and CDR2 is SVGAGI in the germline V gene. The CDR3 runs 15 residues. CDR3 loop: CASSSTLTGRGGYTF. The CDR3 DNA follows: TGTGCCAGCAGTTCTACCTTGACAGGGCGGGGAGGCTACACCTTC.

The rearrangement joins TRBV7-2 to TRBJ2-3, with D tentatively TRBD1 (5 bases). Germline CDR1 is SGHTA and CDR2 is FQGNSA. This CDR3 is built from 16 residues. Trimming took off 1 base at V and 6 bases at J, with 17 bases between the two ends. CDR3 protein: CASSLEGRSTVDTQYF. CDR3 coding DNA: TGTGCCAGCAGCTTAGAGGGGCGGTCTACCGTGGATACGCAGTATTTT.

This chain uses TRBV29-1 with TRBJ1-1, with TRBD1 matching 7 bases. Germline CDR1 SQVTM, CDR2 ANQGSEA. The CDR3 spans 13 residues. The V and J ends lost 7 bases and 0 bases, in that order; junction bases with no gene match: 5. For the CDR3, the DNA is TGCAGCGCCCGGGACAGAATGAACACTGAAGCTTTCTTT. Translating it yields CSARDRMNTEAFF.

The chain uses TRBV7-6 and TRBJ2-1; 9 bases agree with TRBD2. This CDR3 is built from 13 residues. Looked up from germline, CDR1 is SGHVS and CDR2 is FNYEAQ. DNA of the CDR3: TGTGTTTCTAGCGGGAAATCCTACAATGAGCAGTTCTTC. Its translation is CVSSGKSYNEQFF.